A single sample is the source of the 31 T cell receptor beta chains below, sequenced in a study of STAT3 mutations in large granular lymphocyte leukemia. Broader study findings: Every T-cell large granular lymphocyte leukemia patient had at least one immunodominant TCR beta clonotype.

The repertoire was sequenced with immunoSEQ multiplex PCR; TCRdb's copy has only in-frame clones and lacks some. The table has a few thousand clones, over 50% seen once; the top ten hold roughly 90%. Which antigens these TCRs recognize remains unknown. The specimen sequenced was peripheral blood mononuclear cells. These TCRs come from a man in his fifties or sixties with T-cell large granular lymphocyte leukemia. Some clones in this sample may be carry-over from other donors' samples.

This clone was observed a few times. The chain combines TRBV7-9 with TRBJ1-3, with TRBD1 matching over 7 bases. Germline V gene sequence: CDR1 SEHNR, CDR2 FQNEAQ (reference sequence). This CDR3 region has 15 residues. The ends lost 4 bases at V and 3 bases at J; junction bases unmatched: 6. The CDR3 sequence is CASSSEGALGNTIYF. CDR3 coding DNA: TGTGCCAGCAGCTCCGAGGGGGCGCTTGGAAACACCATATATTTT.

The chain carries TRBV18 and TRBJ1-2, with D hard to call. There are 12 residues in the CDR3. V dropped 4 bases and J dropped 9 bases, with 12 bases sitting between them. Germline assignment: CDR1 KGHSH and CDR2 LQKENI. Here the CDR3 reads CASSLGRERYTF. CDR3 sequence (DNA): TGTGCCAGCTCACTCGGACGAGAGCGCTACACCTTC.

The chain uses TRBV6-5 and TRBJ1-2; D is uncertain. Germline values: CDR1 MNHEY, CDR2 SVGAGI. V lost 3 bases and J 6 bases, leaving 11 bases between the germline ends. The CDR3 length is 13 residues. This chain's CDR3 is CASSYNRGHGYTF. The CDR3 bases are TGTGCCAGCAGTTATAACAGAGGGCATGGCTACACCTTC.

In this sample, this clone turned up a few times. The chain combines TRBV5-4 with TRBJ2-1, with D possibly being TRBD1 (6 bases). The germline CDR1 and CDR2 sequences are SGHNT and YYREEE (reference sequence). Trimming stripped 10 bases from V and 3 bases from J, with 14 bases between. CDR3 length: 13 residues. CDR3 region: CAGNRDNYNEQFF. Written as DNA, the CDR3 is TGTGCCGGAAACCGGGACAACTACAATGAGCAGTTCTTC.

This rearrangement joins TRBV5-1 to TRBJ2-7; 10 bases agree with TRBD1. Germline CDR1 SGHRS, CDR2 YFSETQ. The V and J ends lost 3 bases and 6 bases, in that order; junction bases with no gene match: 3. The CDR3 is 13 residues long. CDR3 protein: CASSSGQGGEQYV. The CDR3 region has the DNA TGCGCCAGCAGCTCCGGACAGGGGGGCGAGCAGTACGTC.

CDR3 region: CASSLPGTGGTQYF. CDR3 nucleotides: TGTGCCAGCAGCTTGCCAGGGACTGGGGGGACCCAGTACTTC. The chain recombines TRBV7-8 with TRBJ2-5, with D maybe TRBD2 (6 bases). Trimming took off 3 bases at V and 7 bases at J, with 15 bases between the two ends. The CDR3 covers 14 residues. The germline V gene encodes CDR1 SGHVS and CDR2 FQNEAQ.

The chain employs TRBV5-4 and TRBJ1-3; TRBD1 matches at 7 bases. Per germline, CDR1 SGHNT and CDR2 YYREEE (reference sequence). V trimming: 4 bases; J trimming: 0 bases; junction bases outside the gene matches: 7. The CDR3 contains 16 residues. CDR3 loop: CASSPGGRSSGNTIYF. The CDR3 nucleotides read TGTGCCAGCAGCCCAGGGGGGAGAAGCTCTGGAAACACCATATATTTT. Drawing the rest from reference TRBV5-4 and TRBJ1-3, the complete variable domain is ETGVTQSPTHLIKTRGQQVTLRCSSQSGHNTVSWYQQALGQGPQFIFQYYREEENGRGNFPPRFSGLQFPNYSSELNVNALELDDSALYLCASSPGGRSSGNTIYFGEGSWLTVV.

This chain joins TRBV25-1 and TRBJ1-2; D not certain. The CDR3 has 13 amino acids. With 5 bases removed from V and 2 bases from J, the gap between germline ends came to 9 bases. Germline values: CDR1 MGHDK, CDR2 SYGVNS. The CDR3 sequence: CASSQVNNYGYTF. The DNA for the CDR3 is TGTGCCAGCAGTCAGGTCAACAACTATGGCTACACCTTC.

This clone was observed a handful of times. The CDR3 DNA is TGTGCCACCACAATCGGGACTGAAGCTTTCTTT. This translates into CATTIGTEAFF. The chain has TRBV6-5 and TRBJ1-1, with unresolved D. CDR3 length: 11 residues. Trimming pared 10 bases from V and 5 bases from J, leaving 11 bases between. Germline CDR1 is MNHEY and CDR2 is SVGAGI.

The chain links TRBV5-1 to TRBJ1-6, with 7 bases identical to TRBD1. In germline, CDR1 is SGHRS, CDR2 YFSETQ. The CDR3 totals 15 residues. The trim removed 3 bases at V and 7 bases at J, leaving 7 bases unmatched. CDR3 protein: CASSSGDRVNSPLHF. CDR3 bases: TGCGCCAGCAGCTCTGGAGACAGGGTGAATTCACCCCTCCACTTT.

The chain combines TRBV5-1 with TRBJ2-1; D possibly uses TRBD1 or TRBD2 (5 bases each). Germline lookup yields CDR1 SGHRS and CDR2 YFSETQ. V was cut by 1 base and J by 7 bases, with 15 bases left in between. CDR3 size: 15 residues. The CDR3 protein is CASSLTGGGHNEQFF. The CDR3 nucleotides are TGCGCCAGCAGCTTGACAGGAGGTGGTCATAATGAGCAGTTCTTC.

In the case of this clone: This is likely a read error, given that the CDR3 carries no conserved phenylalanine or tryptophan at its end. Because the CDR3's place on the DNA is in doubt, the DNA is left out and the CDR3 is given as listed by TCRdb. This chain uses TRBV7-9 with TRBJ2-7; the table's D gene call, TRBD1, was not cross checked with the DNA. The CDR3 comprises 12 residues, both ends counted. The V gene's germline CDR1 is SEHNR and CDR2 FQNEAQ (reference sequence). CDR3 region: CASSSGGGSVVL.

The rearrangement joins TRBV5-1 to TRBJ2-5, with 10 nucleotides matching TRBD1. Germline assignment: CDR1 SGHRS and CDR2 YFSETQ. The CDR3 runs to 15 residues. V shed 3 bases and J 5 bases; nucleotides not matched to a gene: 7. CDR3 sequence (DNA): TGCGCCAGCAGCTCGACAGGGGGCGCATGGGAGACCCAGTACTTC. This gives the protein CASSSTGGAWETQYF.

The chain recombines TRBV30 with TRBJ1-1, with TRBD1 as a possible D gene (6 bases). Germline CDR1 is GTSNPN and CDR2 is SVGIG (reference sequence). The V end was cut by 2 bases, the J end by 1 base, with 20 bases between. There are 17 residues in the CDR3. The CDR3 loop is CAWSPPAGHKRNTEAFF. CDR3 in DNA: TGTGCCTGGAGTCCCCCTGCGGGACACAAAAGGAACACTGAAGCTTTCTTT. Supplemented by reference TRBV30 and TRBJ1-1, the full variable domain reads SQTIHQWPATLVQPVGSPLSLECTVEGTSNPNLYWYRQAAGRGLQLLFYSVGIGQISSEVPQNLSASRPQDRQFILSSKKLLLSDSGFYLCAWSPPAGHKRNTEAFFGQGTRLTVV.

Here the CDR3 reads CAWSDGGAQHF. In DNA form, the CDR3 reads TGTGCCTGGAGTGACGGGGGAGCCCAGCATTTT. The chain couples TRBV30 to TRBJ1-5, with a weak D call TRBD1 (5 bases). V was trimmed by 1 base and J by 11 bases, leaving 9 bases between them. This CDR3 spans 11 amino acids. Germline V CDR1 and CDR2: GTSNPN, SVGIG (reference sequence).

This chain connects TRBV5-1 to TRBJ1-2; D perhaps matches TRBD1 (5 bases). CDR1 and CDR2 from the germline V gene are SGHRS and YFSETQ. V dropped 1 base and J dropped 6 bases, with 16 bases sitting between them. The CDR3 spans 15 residues. The CDR3 DNA reads as TGCGCCAGCAGCTTGACAGGCGACAGCAACGATGGCTACACCTTC. Its translation is CASSLTGDSNDGYTF.

This clone was counted a few times. The rearrangement links TRBV5-1 to TRBJ1-1, with TRBD1 identical over 7 bases. V lost 4 bases and J lost 8; bases outside the gene matches: 11. The CDR3 contains 14 residues. Germline CDR1 reads SGHRS; CDR2 reads YFSETQ. CDR3 DNA: TGCGCCAGCAGCGGGACAACAGGGGCCTCCGAAGCTTTCTTT. Protein sequence: CASSGTTGASEAFF.

The CDR3 DNA reads as TGCGCCAGCAGCCAAACAGGCCATAATCAGCCCCAGCATTTT. It encodes CASSQTGHNQPQHF. This chain uses TRBV4-3 with TRBJ1-5, with D maybe TRBD1 (5 bases). Trimming cost V 2 bases and J 4 bases, with 9 bases left between them. The length of the CDR3 is 14 residues. Per the germline V gene, CDR1 is LGHNA and CDR2 is YSLEER.

This rearrangement joins TRBV25-1 to TRBJ1-2; D not certain. This CDR3 comprises 13 residues. V lost 5 bases to trimming and J lost 6 bases, with 13 bases between them. Per germline, CDR1 MGHDK and CDR2 SYGVNS. This chain's CDR3 is CASSKELRDGYTF. The CDR3 bases are TGTGCCAGCAGTAAAGAGCTGAGGGATGGCTACACCTTC.

This clone was counted a few times. The CDR3 DNA reads TGTGCCAGCAGCTTAGCGGGGGGTTACTCCTACGAGCAGTACTTC. This sequence encodes CASSLAGGYSYEQYF. The chain recombines TRBV7-6 with TRBJ2-7; D perhaps matches TRBD2 (6 bases). The V end lost 0 bases, the J end lost 0 bases, and 9 bases lay between the germline ends. Germline CDR1 is SGHVS and CDR2 is FNYEAQ. The CDR3 length is 15 residues.

The V and J genes are TRBV23-1 and TRBJ2-7; D perhaps matches TRBD1 (6 bases). TRBV23-1 is classed as an ORF, of uncertain function. Trimming pared 7 bases from V and 13 bases from J, leaving 8 bases between. The CDR3 contains 8 residues. The CDR3 DNA reads TGCGCCAGCATGGACAGCTACGTC. Its translation: CASMDSYV.

The rearrangement uses TRBV5-4 and TRBJ2-1, with D tentatively TRBD2 (6 bases). The V gene's germline CDR1 is SGHNT and CDR2 YYREEE (reference sequence). This CDR3 region has 12 residues. Trimming took off 4 bases at V and 9 bases at J, with 11 bases between the two ends. The CDR3, as DNA: TGTGCCAGCAGCCTCAGCGGGCTTGAGCAGTTCTTC. Protein product: CASSLSGLEQFF.

Turning to this clone: Relative to the germline gene, one junction end is altered; a read error may explain this. This rearrangement joins TRBV30 to TRBJ2-1; 9 nucleotides match TRBD2. This CDR3 contains 13 residues. Germline V gene data show CDR1 as GTSNPN and CDR2 as SVGIG (reference sequence). CDR3: CAWSVISSGTLLF. For the CDR3, the DNA is TGTGCCTGGAGTGTTATTTCTAGCGGGACCCTGCTCTTC.

The gene calls are TRBV5-1 and TRBJ1-6; D not resolved. Germline V gene sequence: CDR1 SGHRS, CDR2 YFSETQ. The CDR3 length is 14 residues. Trimming took 8 bases from V and 5 from J, leaving 14 bases between them. The DNA for the CDR3 is TGCGCCAGTAGGAGTGAGGGTGATAATTCACCCCTCCACTTT. The encoded protein is CASRSEGDNSPLHF.

In its sample, this clone was seen a few times. The rearrangement links TRBV5-1 to TRBJ1-4; unclear D gene. The V end lost 4 bases, the J end lost 0 bases, and 13 bases lay between the germline ends. Per germline, CDR1 SGHRS and CDR2 YFSETQ. The CDR3 totals 16 residues. The CDR3 coding sequence is TGCGCCAGCAGCCTCCAAGGTGGGGCAACTAATGAAAAACTGTTTTTT. This gives the protein CASSLQGGATNEKLFF.

The J gene is TRBJ2-5, the V gene TRBV5-4; D is tentatively TRBD1 or TRBD2 (5 bases each). CDR1 SGHNT and CDR2 YYREEE come from the germline V gene (reference sequence). The length of the CDR3 is 14 residues. V gave up 0 bases and J gave up 5 bases, with 11 bases separating them. The CDR3 nucleotides read TGTGCCAGCAGCTTGGTCGGGGCCCCGGAGACCCAGTACTTC. This gives the protein CASSLVGAPETQYF.

In this sample, this clone turned up a few times. The genes are TRBV25-1 and TRBJ2-5; TRBD1 aligns across 8 bases. CDR1 and CDR2 (germline): MGHDK, SYGVNS. The CDR3 totals 15 residues. V shed 4 bases, J shed 2 bases, and the junction held 6 bases outside the gene matches. Here the CDR3 DNA reads TGTGCCAGCAGTGCAGGGCGGGACAGGCAAGAGACCCAGTACTTC. This sequence encodes CASSAGRDRQETQYF.

The rearrangement links TRBV12-5 to TRBJ1-2; 7 bases align to TRBD1. The CDR3 runs 13 residues. CDR1 is LGHNT, CDR2 FRNRAP, per germline. Trimming at V came to 6 bases and at J to 4 bases, leaving 5 bases not matched to a gene. CDR3 DNA sequence: TGTGCTAGTGGCGCGGGACAGCTCTATGGCTACACCTTC. Residues: CASGAGQLYGYTF.

The table lists this clone with a few counts. The chain employs TRBV30 and TRBJ1-2; D gene unclear. Trimming removed 2 bases from V and 8 bases from J, with 12 bases in between. CDR3 length: 12 amino acids. The germline CDR1 and CDR2 sequences are GTSNPN and SVGIG (reference sequence). CDR3 nucleotides: TGTGCCTGGAGTTACGGGCTACGGGGCTACACCTTC. Translated, it gives CAWSYGLRGYTF. Full variable domain (outside the CDR3, taken from reference TRBV30 and TRBJ1-2): SQTIHQWPATLVQPVGSPLSLECTVEGTSNPNLYWYRQAAGRGLQLLFYSVGIGQISSEVPQNLSASRPQDRQFILSSKKLLLSDSGFYLCAWSYGLRGYTFGSGTRLTVV.

The chain uses TRBV27 and TRBJ1-1; a weak D match, TRBD1 (6 bases). CDR1 is MNHEY and CDR2 is SMNVEV in the germline V gene (reference sequence). Trimming left V 4 bases short and J 7 bases short, with 10 bases between. This CDR3 spans 12 amino acids. CDR3 protein: CASSSTGSEAFF. The CDR3 DNA reads as TGTGCCAGCAGTTCGACAGGAAGTGAAGCTTTCTTT.

The chain joins TRBV5-6 to TRBJ2-1; 9 bases match TRBD2. Per germline, CDR1 SGHDT and CDR2 YYEEEE. The CDR3 loop spans 17 amino acids. V shed 2 bases, J shed 2 bases, and the junction held 8 bases outside the gene matches. For the CDR3, the DNA is TGTGCCAGCAGCTTATCCAGGGGACTAGCTACCTACAATGAGCAGTTCTTC. Amino acid sequence: CASSLSRGLATYNEQFF.